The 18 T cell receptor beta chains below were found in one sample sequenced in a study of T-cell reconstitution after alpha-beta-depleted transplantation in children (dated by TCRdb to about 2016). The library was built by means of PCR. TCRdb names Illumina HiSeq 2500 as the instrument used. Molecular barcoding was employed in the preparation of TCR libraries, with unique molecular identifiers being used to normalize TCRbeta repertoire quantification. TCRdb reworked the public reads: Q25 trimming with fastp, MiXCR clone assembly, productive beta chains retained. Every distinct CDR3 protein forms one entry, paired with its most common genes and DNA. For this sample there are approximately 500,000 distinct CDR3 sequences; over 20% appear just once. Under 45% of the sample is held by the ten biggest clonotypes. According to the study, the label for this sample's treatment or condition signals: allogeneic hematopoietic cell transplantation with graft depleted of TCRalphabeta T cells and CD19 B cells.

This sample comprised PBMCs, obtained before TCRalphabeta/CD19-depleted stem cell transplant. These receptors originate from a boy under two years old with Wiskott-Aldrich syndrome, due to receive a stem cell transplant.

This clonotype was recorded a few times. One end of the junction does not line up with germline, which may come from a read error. The CDR3 loop reads CASSLSAIRSTYLQIF. CDR3 in DNA: TGTGCTAGCAGTTTATCGGCGATCCGATCTACATACCTTCAAATCTTC. The chain employs TRBV12-3 or TRBV12-4 and TRBJ2-1, with D uncertain. The CDR3 totals 16 residues.

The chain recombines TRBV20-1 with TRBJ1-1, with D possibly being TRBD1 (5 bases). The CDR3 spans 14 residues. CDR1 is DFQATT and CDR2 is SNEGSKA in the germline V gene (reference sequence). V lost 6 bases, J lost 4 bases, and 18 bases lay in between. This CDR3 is CSAGAYLGVTEAFF. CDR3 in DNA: TGCAGTGCAGGGGCTTACCTTGGGGTCACTGAAGCTTTCTTT.

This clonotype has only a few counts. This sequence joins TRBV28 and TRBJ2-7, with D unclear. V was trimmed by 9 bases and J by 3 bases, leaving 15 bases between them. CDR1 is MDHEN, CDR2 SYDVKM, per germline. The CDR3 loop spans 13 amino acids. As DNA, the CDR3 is TGTGCCAGTAAAAAGCATACCAACTACGAGCAGTACTTC. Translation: CASKKHTNYEQYF.

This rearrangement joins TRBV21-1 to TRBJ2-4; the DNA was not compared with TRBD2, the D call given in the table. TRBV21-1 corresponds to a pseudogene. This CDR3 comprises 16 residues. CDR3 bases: TGTGCCAGCAGCAAAGCGCCAGCGGGAGGGAGAAACATTCAGTACTTC. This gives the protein CASSKAPAGGRNIQYF.

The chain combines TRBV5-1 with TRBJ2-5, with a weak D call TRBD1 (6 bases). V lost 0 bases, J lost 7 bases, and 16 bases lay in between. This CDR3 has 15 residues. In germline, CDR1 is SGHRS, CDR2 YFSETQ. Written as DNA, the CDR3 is TGCGCCAGCAGCTTGGGGCAGGGGAACGATTGGACCCAGTACTTC. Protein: CASSLGQGNDWTQYF.

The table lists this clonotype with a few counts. The DNA for the CDR3 is TGTGCCAGCAGCTCTGGACAGGGGGCAGTCCCATCGCAGTATTTT. It encodes CASSSGQGAVPSQYF. This sequence joins TRBV11-1 and TRBJ2-3, with TRBD1 identical over 11 bases. CDR3 size: 15 residues. Germline loops: CDR1 SGHAT, CDR2 FQDESV (reference sequence). Trimming took 4 bases from V and 10 from J; bases not matched to a gene: 10. Together with reference TRBV11-1 and TRBJ2-3, the CDR3 gives the full variable domain: EAEVAQSPRYKITEKSQAVAFWCDPISGHATLYWYRQILGQGPELLVQFQDESVVDDSQLPKDRFSAERLKGVDSTLKIQPAELGDSAMYLCASSSGQGAVPSQYFGPGTRLTVL.

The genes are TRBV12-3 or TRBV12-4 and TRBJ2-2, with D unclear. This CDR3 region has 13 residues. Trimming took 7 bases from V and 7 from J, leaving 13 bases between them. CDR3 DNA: TGTGCCAGCACCCACTTCAAAGGCGGGGAGCTGTTTTTT. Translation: CASTHFKGGELFF.

The CDR3 loop reads CSARDSGASYNEQFF. The CDR3 nucleotides read TGCAGTGCTAGAGATTCAGGGGCCTCCTACAATGAGCAGTTCTTC. The chain employs TRBV20-1 and TRBJ2-1; the D gene is possibly TRBD1 (6 bases). Germline values: CDR1 DFQATT, CDR2 SNEGSKA (reference sequence). The CDR3 has 15 amino acids. V shed 0 bases and J shed 0 bases, with 9 bases lying between them.

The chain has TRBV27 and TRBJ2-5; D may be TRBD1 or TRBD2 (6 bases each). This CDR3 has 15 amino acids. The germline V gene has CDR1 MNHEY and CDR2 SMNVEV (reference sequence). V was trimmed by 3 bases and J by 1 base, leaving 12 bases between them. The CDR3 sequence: CASSFRGRSQETQYF. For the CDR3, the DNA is TGTGCCAGCAGTTTCCGGGGGCGAAGCCAAGAGACCCAGTACTTC.

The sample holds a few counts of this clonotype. The CDR3 region is CASSLGIAGTEQFF. In nucleotides, the CDR3 is TGTGCCAGCAGCTTAGGGATCGCCGGGACCGAGCAGTTCTTC. The chain joins TRBV11-1 to TRBJ2-1, with D perhaps being TRBD1 or TRBD2 (5 bases each). V lost 1 base to trimming and J lost 10 bases, with 14 bases between them. Germline V gene data show CDR1 as SGHAT and CDR2 as FQDESV (reference sequence). CDR3 length: 14 amino acids.

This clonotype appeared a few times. CDR3 DNA: TGTGCCAGCAGCTTAGCCGGACAACACACTGAAGCTTTCTTT. The encoded protein is CASSLAGQHTEAFF. This chain joins TRBV7-9 and TRBJ1-1, with D possibly matching TRBD1 (5 bases). CDR3 size: 14 residues. CDR1 is SEHNR, CDR2 FQNEAQ, per germline (reference sequence). V lost 0 bases and J lost 3, with 8 bases in between.

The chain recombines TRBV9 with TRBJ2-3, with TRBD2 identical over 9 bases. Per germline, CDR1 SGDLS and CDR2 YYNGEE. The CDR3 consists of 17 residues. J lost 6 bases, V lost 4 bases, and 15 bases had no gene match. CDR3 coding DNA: TGTGCCAGCAGCCTAGGAGGTCGGGTAGCGGGAGCTGATACGCAGTATTTT. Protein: CASSLGGRVAGADTQYF.

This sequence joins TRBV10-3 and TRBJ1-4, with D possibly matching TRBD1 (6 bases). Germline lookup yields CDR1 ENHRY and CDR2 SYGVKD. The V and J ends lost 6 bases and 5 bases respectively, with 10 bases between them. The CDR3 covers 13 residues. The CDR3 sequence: CAISRDINEKLFF. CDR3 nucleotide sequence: TGTGCCATCAGCCGGGACATAAATGAAAAACTGTTTTTT.

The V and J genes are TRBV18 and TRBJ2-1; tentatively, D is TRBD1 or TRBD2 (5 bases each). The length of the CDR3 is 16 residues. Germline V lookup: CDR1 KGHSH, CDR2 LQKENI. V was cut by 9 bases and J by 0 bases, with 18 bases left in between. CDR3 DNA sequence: TGTGCCAGTCTGGAAGAGGGGCAGAGCTCCTACAATGAGCAGTTCTTC. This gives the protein CASLEEGQSSYNEQFF.

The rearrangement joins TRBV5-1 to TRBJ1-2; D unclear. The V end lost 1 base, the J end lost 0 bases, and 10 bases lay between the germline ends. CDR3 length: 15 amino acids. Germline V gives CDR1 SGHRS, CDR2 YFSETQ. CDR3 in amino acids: CASSLNTATNYGYTF. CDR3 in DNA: TGCGCCAGCAGCTTGAACACAGCAACTAACTATGGCTACACCTTC.

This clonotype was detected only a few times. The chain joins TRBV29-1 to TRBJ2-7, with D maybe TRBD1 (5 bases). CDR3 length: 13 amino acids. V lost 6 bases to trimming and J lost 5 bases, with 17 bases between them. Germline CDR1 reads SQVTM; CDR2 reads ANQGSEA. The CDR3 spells CSVISSGLDEQYF. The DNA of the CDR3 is TGCAGCGTCATAAGTTCAGGGTTAGACGAGCAGTACTTC.

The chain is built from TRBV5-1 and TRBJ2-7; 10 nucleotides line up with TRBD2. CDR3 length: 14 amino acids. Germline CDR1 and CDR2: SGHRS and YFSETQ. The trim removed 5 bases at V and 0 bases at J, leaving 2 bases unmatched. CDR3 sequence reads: CASSTSGDSYEQYF. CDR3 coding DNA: TGCGCCAGCAGTACTAGCGGGGACTCCTACGAGCAGTACTTC.

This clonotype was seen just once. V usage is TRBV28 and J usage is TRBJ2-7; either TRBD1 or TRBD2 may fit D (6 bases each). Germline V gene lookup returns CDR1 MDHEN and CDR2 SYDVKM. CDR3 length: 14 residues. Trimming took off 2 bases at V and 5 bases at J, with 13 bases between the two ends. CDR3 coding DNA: TGTGCCAGCAGTTTAGGAGGGGGAACCGACGAGCAGTACTTC. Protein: CASSLGGGTDEQYF.